This T cell receptor (beta chain) was captured by sequencing in a study of cytomegalovirus exposure and HLA in healthy donors. Study information: A data release that came early held 80 million or so unique TCRs from HLA-typed donors.

Broader study findings: Previous analysis showed most TCR beta V segments were productive about 87% or about 30% of the time. Association of a missense DCLRE1C variant with TCR beta V- and J-gene trimming was reported in a later analysis. The study designated 150 or so TCR beta chains cytomegalovirus-associated.

A word on this clone: Its antigen remains unidentified.

In the PCR, 60 Vbeta and 13 Jbeta primers were used. Here immunoSEQ multiplex PCR was the method, and the copy in TCRdb shows in-frame clones only, minus some. The sample has over 150,000 clones, about 80% seen once; the top ten hold approximately 1.6%. V was trimmed by 6 bases and J by 1 base, leaving 13 bases between them. This CDR3 contains 14 residues. Germline V gene data show CDR1 as MNHEY and CDR2 as SVGAGI. The source material was PBMCs. The sequence derives from a girl between 5 and 17 years old in good health and CMV-seropositive. The chain uses TRBV6-5 and TRBJ2-7; a possible D gene is TRBD2 (6 bases). The CDR3 DNA sequence: TGTGCCAGCAGCACGGACGGGAGATCCTACGAGCAGTACTTC. This encodes CASSTDGRSYEQYF.